A selection of T cell receptor beta chains follows, all from one sample in a study of cytomegalovirus exposure and HLA in healthy donors. The repertoire was sequenced with immunoSEQ multiplex PCR; TCRdb's copy has only in-frame clones and lacks some. The sample yields about 120,000 clones, 77% seen once. Sequencing was performed on PBMCs. These receptor sequences come from a male donor in good health and CMV-seropositive. CDR3s include the opening cysteine and the closing phenylalanine or tryptophan. A D gene is named only where the DNA matches it firmly. Clone size is not always given. Where it is, it says once, few, many or a class for expanded clones.

>-|TRBV4-2|TRBJ2-1|TRBD2
CASSLESGRFEQFF
TGTGCCAGCAGCCTCGAGAGCGGGAGGTTTGAGCAGTTCTTC
>-|TRBV4-1|TRBJ1-4|TRBD1
CASSSPGQGGSSTNEKLFF
TGCGCCAGCAGCTCCCCTGGACAGGGGGGTTCTTCAACTAATGAAAAACTGTTTTTT
>-|TRBV11-2|TRBJ2-7|TRBD1
CASSFGTGYEQYF
TGTGCCAGCAGCTTCGGGACAGGGTACGAGCAGTACTTC
>few|TRBV6-5|TRBJ2-7|TRBD2
CASSYSGINSYEQYF
TGTGCCAGCAGTTACAGCGGGATTAATTCCTACGAGCAGTACTTC
>-|TRBV21-1|TRBJ2-7|-
CASSKGLDISYEQYF
TGTGCCAGCAGCAAAGGTCTCGACATCTCCTACGAGCAGTACTTC
>-|TRBV18|TRBJ2-7|TRBD1
CASSQQRDRAFGQYF
TGTGCCAGCTCCCAACAGAGGGACAGGGCGTTCGGGCAGTACTTC
>-|TRBV4-2|TRBJ2-3|TRBD1
CASALFTGTGGLSGDTQYF
TGTGCCAGCGCCCTTTTTACCGGGACAGGGGGGTTATCAGGGGATACGCAGTATTTT
>-|TRBV5-1|TRBJ2-7|-
CASGFGGGSYEQYF
TGCGCCAGCGGCTTTGGAGGGGGCAGCTACGAGCAGTACTTC
>-|TRBV18|TRBJ1-1|-
CASSSTALNTEAFF
TGTGCCAGCTCGTCGACAGCCCTGAACACTGAAGCTTTCTTT
>few|TRBV7-8|TRBJ1-5|TRBD1
CASSKQGVDNQPQHF
TGTGCCAGCAGCAAGCAGGGGGTCGACAATCAGCCCCAGCATTTT
>-|TRBV6-1|TRBJ1-5|TRBD1
CASSESYRGPQPQHF
TGTGCCAGCAGTGAATCTTACAGGGGTCCCCAGCCCCAGCATTTT
>-|TRBV7-2|TRBJ2-7|-
CASSLPRRPYEQYF
TGTGCCAGCAGCCTTCCCCGGAGGCCCTACGAGCAGTACTTC
>-|TRBV7-9|TRBJ2-1|TRBD1
CASSFVRGLTDLNNEQFF
TGTGCCAGCAGCTTCGTCAGGGGGCTTACCGACTTAAACAATGAGCAGTTCTTC
>-|TRBV10-3|TRBJ2-3|-
CAIGLSTDTQYF
TGTGCCATTGGCCTGAGCACAGATACGCAGTATTTT
>once|TRBV19|TRBJ2-2|-
CASSIEGAPTGELFF
TGTGCCAGTAGTATAGAGGGGGCGCCCACCGGGGAGCTGTTTTTT
>-|TRBV5-1|TRBJ2-1|TRBD1
CASSLRQGNYNEQFF
TGCGCCAGCAGCTTGAGACAGGGGAACTACAATGAGCAGTTCTTC
>-|TRBV5-1|TRBJ1-1|-
CASSLMGEGGTEAFF
TGCGCCAGCAGCTTGATGGGGGAGGGGGGCACTGAAGCTTTCTTT
>-|TRBV5-1|TRBJ2-7|-
CASSLGASAVTYEQYF
TGCGCCAGCAGCTTAGGTGCATCGGCGGTAACCTACGAGCAGTACTTC
>-|TRBV7-2|TRBJ2-7|-
CASSLHQLGSYEQYF
TGTGCCAGCAGCTTACACCAGCTAGGCTCCTACGAGCAGTACTTC
>-|TRBV28|TRBJ2-5|TRBD2
CASSPFGRETETQYF
TGTGCCAGCAGTCCCTTTGGGCGGGAGACGGAGACCCAGTACTTC
>-|TRBV6-5|TRBJ2-3|TRBD2
CASSERGEGDTQYF
TGTGCCAGCAGTGAACGAGGGGAGGGAGATACGCAGTATTTT
>few|TRBV7-8|TRBJ2-1|TRBD2
CASSLWVAGGLNEQFF
TGTGCCAGCAGCTTATGGGTAGCGGGGGGGCTGAATGAGCAGTTCTTC
>-|TRBV4-2|TRBJ2-3|-
CASSQPERRADTQYF
TGTGCCAGCAGCCAGCCCGAGCGGAGGGCAGATACGCAGTATTTT
>-|TRBV21-1|TRBJ2-7|-
CASSIGGAGYEQYF
TGTGCCAGCAGCATAGGAGGGGCGGGCTACGAGCAGTACTTC
>-|TRBV19|TRBJ2-5|TRBD1
CASPPHGGQGAHETQYF
TGTGCCAGTCCGCCCCACGGGGGACAGGGGGCGCATGAGACCCAGTACTTC
>-|TRBV2|TRBJ2-5|-
CASSALQETQYF
TGTGCCAGCAGTGCACTGCAAGAGACCCAGTACTTC
>-|TRBV28|TRBJ1-5|-
CASSLTGYSNQPQHF
TGTGCCAGCAGTTTGACGGGTTATAGCAATCAGCCCCAGCATTTT
>few|TRBV6-5|TRBJ1-4|-
CASTGIRNEKLFF
TGTGCCAGTACAGGGATCCGCAACGAAAAACTGTTTTTT
>-|TRBV4-2|TRBJ2-5|-
CASSRRAGLSVQETQYF
TGTGCCAGCAGCCGAAGGGCTGGACTGTCCGTCCAAGAGACCCAGTACTTC
>-|TRBV30|TRBJ1-1|-
CAWSTGRAEAFF
TGTGCCTGGAGTACAGGGAGGGCTGAAGCTTTCTTT
>-|TRBV2|TRBJ1-1|TRBD1
CASSAFRTGSISTEAFF
TGTGCCAGCAGCGCCTTTCGGACAGGGTCTATATCCACTGAAGCTTTCTTT
>-|TRBV19|TRBJ2-3|-
CASSNPSEDTQYF
TGTGCCAGTAGTAACCCCTCAGAAGATACGCAGTATTTT
>-|TRBV2|TRBJ2-3|-
CASSSGLDTQYF
TGTGCCAGCAGTTCCGGACTAGATACGCAGTATTTT
>-|TRBV5-1|TRBJ2-7|TRBD1
CASSMPFGDSEQYF
TGCGCCAGCAGCATGCCCTTTGGGGACAGCGAGCAGTACTTC
>-|TRBV5-1|TRBJ2-3|TRBD2
CASSLLAAATDTQYF
TGCGCCAGCAGCTTGCTAGCGGCCGCCACAGATACGCAGTATTTT
>-|TRBV6-5|TRBJ1-2|-
CASSYLPTGNGYTF
TGTGCCAGCAGTTATCTCCCCACAGGGAATGGCTACACCTTC
>-|TRBV13|TRBJ2-1|-
CASSPFEDNEQFF
TGTGCCAGCAGCCCATTCGAGGACAATGAGCAGTTCTTC
>-|TRBV10-3|TRBJ1-1|-
CAISSRQAPEAFF
TGTGCCATCAGTTCCCGACAGGCCCCTGAAGCTTTCTTT
>-|TRBV27|TRBJ2-5|TRBD1
CASSYGDRETQYF
TGTGCCAGCAGTTACGGGGACAGGGAGACCCAGTACTTC
>few|TRBV9|TRBJ1-6|-
CASSVAGQGGSPLHF
TGTGCCAGCAGCGTAGCGGGTCAGGGTGGTTCACCCCTCCACTTT
>few|TRBV6-5|TRBJ2-3|-
CASDAVQGTQYF
TGTGCCAGCGATGCGGTGCAGGGTACGCAGTATTTT
>-|TRBV19|TRBJ2-1|-
CASRPRARQGNEQFF
TGTGCCAGTAGACCCCGGGCGCGGCAGGGCAATGAGCAGTTCTTC
>-|TRBV10-2|TRBJ1-1|-
CASRGRGNTEAFF
TGCGCCAGCAGGGGGCGCGGGAACACTGAAGCTTTCTTT
>-|TRBV2|TRBJ2-3|TRBD1
CASSTGGEGTDTQYF
TGTGCCAGCAGTACAGGGGGAGAAGGCACAGATACGCAGTATTTT
>-|TRBV11-3|TRBJ2-3|TRBD2
CASSLASGASGGGITDTQYF
TGTGCCAGCAGCTTAGCCTCTGGGGCTAGCGGGGGGGGAATCACAGATACGCAGTATTTT
>-|TRBV2|TRBJ2-2|TRBD1
CASQDRGRTGELFF
TGTGCCAGCCAGGACAGGGGGCGGACCGGGGAGCTGTTTTTT
>few|TRBV28|TRBJ2-5|TRBD1
CASSPNRGEQETQYF
TGTGCCAGCAGTCCGAACAGGGGGGAACAAGAGACCCAGTACTTC
>-|TRBV2|TRBJ2-7|TRBD1
CASMEGQGFYEQYF
TGTGCCAGCATGGAGGGACAGGGATTCTACGAGCAGTACTTC
>few|TRBV11-2|TRBJ2-1|TRBD1
CASSVLSGTGGNEQFF
TGTGCCAGCAGCGTGCTTTCCGGGACAGGGGGCAATGAGCAGTTCTTC
>-|TRBV7-3|TRBJ2-7|-
CASSLRASYEQYF
TGTGCCAGCAGCTTAAGGGCCTCCTACGAGCAGTACTTC
>-|TRBV7-2|TRBJ2-2|-
CASSSMGGGELFF
TGTGCCAGCAGCTCCATGGGAGGCGGGGAGCTGTTTTTT
>-|TRBV7-6|TRBJ2-5|-
CASSSTQSGQTQYF
TGTGCCAGCAGCTCGACGCAGTCTGGGCAGACCCAGTACTTC
>once|TRBV2|TRBJ2-5|TRBD2
CASNSGGGETQYF
TGTGCCAGCAATAGCGGGGGGGGAGAGACCCAGTACTTC
>-|TRBV5-1|TRBJ2-2|TRBD2
CASSLGLAGGTGELFF
TGCGCCAGCAGCCTGGGACTAGCTGGAGGCACCGGGGAGCTGTTTTTT
>-|TRBV5-1|TRBJ2-5|-
CASSSLLQETQYF
TGCGCCAGCAGCTCCCTCCTCCAAGAGACCCAGTACTTC
>-|TRBV9|TRBJ1-2|TRBD1
CASSVDRGYGYTF
TGTGCCAGCAGCGTAGACAGGGGCTATGGCTACACCTTC
>-|TRBV9|TRBJ2-3|TRBD1
CASSVGPGQGALSDTQYF
TGTGCCAGCAGCGTAGGGCCGGGACAGGGGGCATTATCAGATACGCAGTATTTT
>-|TRBV7-3|TRBJ2-6|-
CASSLTGFRTGANGLTF
TGTGCCAGCAGCTTAACTGGGTTTCGAACTGGGGCCAACGGCCTGACTTTC
>few|TRBV7-3|TRBJ2-3|-
CASSLIPRNDAQYF
TGTGCCAGCAGCTTAATTCCCAGGAACGATGCGCAGTATTTT
>-|TRBV29-1|TRBJ2-2|TRBD1
CSVGGTGNTGELFF
TGCAGCGTTGGGGGGACAGGGAACACCGGGGAGCTGTTTTTT